This passage covers 22 T cell receptor beta chains from one sample sequenced in a study of identical twins. From the 5' RACE reads, TCRdb called clonotypes with MiXCR, one entry per CDR3 protein. The data show 1.5 million to 2 million distinct CDR3 sequences, with under 35% seen just once and 0.25% to 0.3% held by the top ten. The sequenced material came from cord blood. These receptors were obtained from a newborn girl in good health.

The V and J genes are TRBV20-1 and TRBJ2-1; 8 bases align to TRBD2. Germline V gene lookup returns CDR1 DFQATT and CDR2 SNEGSKA (reference sequence). V gave up 1 base and J gave up 2 bases; unmatched junction bases: 16. This CDR3 region has 19 residues. DNA for the CDR3: TGCAGTGCTAGAGGTCCGGAACTAGCGGCCCCGAGGGCCTACAATGAGCAGTTCTTC. It specifies CSARGPELAAPRAYNEQFF.

The chain recombines TRBV24-1 with TRBJ2-1; 8 bases align to TRBD2. The CDR3 consists of 15 residues. CDR1 and CDR2 from the germline V gene are KGHDR and SFDVKD. V was pared by 5 bases and J by 2 bases, with 4 bases of the junction left unmatched. The CDR3 DNA reads as TGTGCCACCAGTGCCCGGACTAGCCCCTACAATGAGCAGTTCTTC. Its translation: CATSARTSPYNEQFF.

This clonotype was observed a few times. The chain has TRBV20-1 and TRBJ1-2; a weak D match, TRBD1 (5 bases). From germline, CDR1 is DFQATT and CDR2 SNEGSKA (reference sequence). V gave up 8 bases and J gave up 2 bases, with 15 bases separating them. This CDR3 is built from 13 residues. The CDR3 loop is CSTQTGANYGYTF. In DNA, the CDR3 is TGCAGTACCCAGACCGGGGCCAACTATGGCTACACCTTC.

V and J are TRBV7-2 and TRBJ2-7, with a tentative D call TRBD2 (5 bases). The CDR3 sequence is 13 residues long. V was cut by 6 bases and J by 0 bases, with 9 bases left in between. Germline V gene data show CDR1 as SGHTA and CDR2 as FQGNSA. DNA for the CDR3: TGTGCCAGCAGTATGCGGGCCTCCTACGAGCAGTACTTC. Protein sequence: CASSMRASYEQYF.

The rearrangement uses TRBV6-6 and TRBJ1-5; a possible D gene is TRBD1 (6 bases). Trimming cost V 0 bases and J 0 bases, with 12 bases left between them. This CDR3 contains 17 residues. Germline CDR1 and CDR2: MNHNY and SVGAGI (reference sequence). The CDR3, as DNA: TGTGCCAGCAGTTACTCGACAGGTGACCATAGCAATCAGCCCCAGCATTTT. This codes for CASSYSTGDHSNQPQHF.

This clonotype has only a few counts. V is TRBV2 and J is TRBJ2-3, with 7 bases fitting TRBD1. Germline CDR1 and CDR2: SNHLY and FYNNEI. J lost 2 bases, V lost 4 bases, and 6 bases had no gene match. The CDR3 consists of 15 residues. The CDR3 bases are TGTGCCAGCAGTGTGACAGGGAGATCCACAGATACGCAGTATTTT. Residues: CASSVTGRSTDTQYF.

The chain recombines TRBV14 with TRBJ2-7; 8 positions agree with TRBD2. Trimming removed 3 bases from V and 0 bases from J; junction bases left unmatched: 16. Germline V gene lookup returns CDR1 SGHDN and CDR2 FVKESK. The CDR3 covers 19 residues. The CDR3 spells CASSQSDKALADSSYEQYF. The CDR3 bases are TGTGCCAGCAGCCAGTCAGACAAGGCACTAGCGGACAGCTCCTACGAGCAGTACTTC.

This chain joins TRBV6-1 and TRBJ1-5; D might be TRBD1 (6 bases). The CDR3 is 15 amino acids. The germline V gene has CDR1 MNHNS and CDR2 SASEGT. V was shortened by 8 bases and J by 2 bases, with 16 bases between the two germline ends. The CDR3 spells CASRNGRGGNQPQHF. The CDR3 bases are TGTGCCAGCCGCAATGGCAGGGGAGGCAATCAGCCCCAGCATTTT.

This clonotype occurred a few times. The chain links TRBV20-1 to TRBJ1-2; D gene unclear. Trimming removed 6 bases at V and 7 bases at J, with 9 bases between. This CDR3 comprises 10 residues. Germline CDR1 and CDR2: DFQATT and SNEGSKA (reference sequence). CDR3 loop: CSAPTRGYTF. The CDR3 DNA follows: TGCAGTGCCCCGACTCGTGGCTACACCTTC.

This clonotype occurred a few times. CDR3 DNA sequence: TGTGCCAGCAGCAGCGAGGGCGGCATAGATGAGCAGTTCTTC. Encoded protein: CASSSEGGIDEQFF. The J gene is TRBJ2-1, the V gene TRBV4-2; a possible D gene is TRBD2 (5 bases). The CDR3 spans 14 residues. Germline loops: CDR1 LGHNA, CDR2 YNFKEQ. V was clipped by 5 bases and J by 8 bases, with 16 bases between them.

The V and J genes are TRBV12-3 or TRBV12-4 and TRBJ2-5; D tentatively fits TRBD1 or TRBD2 (7 bases each). The CDR3 sequence is 14 residues long. With 7 bases removed from V and 5 bases from J, the gap between germline ends came to 17 bases. CDR3 loop: CASTTRGRGETQYF. In nucleotides, the CDR3 is TGTGCCAGCACCACCAGGGGGAGGGGGGAGACCCAGTACTTC.

This clonotype came up many times. V gene TRBV12-3 or TRBV12-4 combines with J gene TRBJ1-2; D not resolved. The CDR3 loop spans 13 amino acids. V was cut by 7 bases and J by 6 bases, with 15 bases left in between. CDR3: CASTPGGGHGYTF. The CDR3 DNA reads as TGTGCCAGCACCCCGGGAGGAGGCCATGGCTACACCTTC.

This chain joins TRBV7-2 and TRBJ2-7; 7 bases are shared with TRBD1. The assigned J gene may be wrong: the sequence end matches TRBJ2-5 better. The CDR3 extends over 14 amino acids. Per the germline V gene, CDR1 is SGHTA and CDR2 is FQGNSA. The CDR3, as DNA: TGTGCCAGCAGCTTAGCGGGACAGAGGGAGACCCAGTACTTC. Encoded protein: CASSLAGQRETQYF.

This clonotype showed up just a few times. Here the CDR3 reads CASSLWDSNSPLHF. The CDR3 coding sequence is TGTGCCAGCAGCTTATGGGACAGTAATTCACCCCTCCACTTT. This chain links TRBV7-9 with TRBJ1-6; 7 bases fit TRBD1. CDR1 and CDR2 from the germline V gene are SEHNR and FQNEAQ (reference sequence). V lost 2 bases and J lost 6; bases outside the gene matches: 1. The CDR3 is 14 residues long.

CDR3 sequence (DNA): TGTGCCAGCAGCTTAGAGAGGTGGCGGGTACTTTCGACCGGGGAGCTGTTTTTT. This encodes CASSLERWRVLSTGELFF. The chain recombines TRBV7-2 with TRBJ2-2; D may be TRBD2 (5 bases). Trimming pared 1 base from V and 5 bases from J, leaving 20 bases between. This CDR3 is 18 amino acids long. From germline, CDR1 is SGHTA and CDR2 FQGNSA.

This clonotype was counted only a few times. CDR3 loop: CSASRGGSYEQYF. In DNA, the CDR3 is TGCAGTGCTAGCAGGGGGGGTTCCTACGAGCAGTACTTC. V usage is TRBV20-1 and J usage is TRBJ2-7, with D perhaps TRBD1 or TRBD2 (7 bases each). V lost 3 bases and J lost 1, with 10 bases in between. The CDR3 spans 13 residues. CDR1 and CDR2 from the germline V gene are DFQATT and SNEGSKA (reference sequence).

The chain has TRBV27 and TRBJ2-1; no firm D call. Per germline, CDR1 MNHEY and CDR2 SMNVEV (reference sequence). V lost 0 bases, J lost 9 bases, and 18 bases lay in between. The CDR3 loop spans 16 amino acids. CDR3 DNA: TGTGCCAGCAGTTTATCAATCCGACCCCTAGTTAGTGAGCAGTTCTTC. Translating it yields CASSLSIRPLVSEQFF.

There are a few counts of this clonotype. This chain connects TRBV2 to TRBJ2-1; perhaps TRBD1 as D (5 bases). The end of the DNA is better explained by TRBJ2-7, so the J call may be wrong. The CDR3 loop spans 14 amino acids. The V gene's germline CDR1 is SNHLY and CDR2 FYNNEI. CDR3 amino acids: CASIQGLSYNEQYF. The CDR3 nucleotides are TGTGCCAGCATCCAGGGCCTTTCCTACAATGAGCAGTACTTC.

The chain employs TRBV9 and TRBJ2-5; 12 bases map to TRBD2. Germline lookup yields CDR1 SGDLS and CDR2 YYNGEE. V shed 0 bases, J shed 11 bases, and the junction held 14 bases outside the gene matches. CDR3 length: 17 residues. CDR3 protein: CASSVDSLAGGPGEQYF. For the CDR3, the DNA is TGTGCCAGCAGCGTAGACTCCCTAGCGGGAGGGCCTGGAGAGCAGTACTTC. The variable domain in full, completed from reference TRBV9 and TRBJ2-5, reads DSGVTQTPKHLITATGQRVTLRCSPRSGDLSVYWYQQSLDQGLQFLIQYYNGEERAKGNILERFSAQQFPDLHSELNLSSLELGDSALYFCASSVDSLAGGPGEQYFGPGTRLLVL.

The DNA for the CDR3 is TGTGCCAGCAGAGACAGGAGCTACACTGAAGCTTTCTTT. It encodes CASRDRSYTEAFF. This sequence joins TRBV6-2 or TRBV6-3 and TRBJ1-1, with D possibly matching TRBD1 (6 bases). CDR3 length equals 13 residues. The germline V gene encodes CDR1 MNHEY and CDR2 SVGEGT. With 6 bases removed from V and 3 bases from J, the gap between germline ends came to 11 bases.

This chain connects TRBV27 to TRBJ2-1; D possibly corresponds to TRBD2 (5 bases). Per the germline V gene, CDR1 is MNHEY and CDR2 is SMNVEV (reference sequence). The CDR3 sequence is 15 residues long. Between the trimmed V and J ends, which lost 1 base and 5 bases, there was a span of 12 bases. CDR3 bases: TGTGCCAGCAGTTTATACCTAGTGGGAGACAATGAGCAGTTCTTC. As protein: CASSLYLVGDNEQFF.

This chain joins TRBV28 and TRBJ2-1; 8 positions agree with TRBD2. Germline loops: CDR1 MDHEN, CDR2 SYDVKM. With 2 bases clipped from V and 0 bases from J, the junction kept 12 bases outside the gene matches. The CDR3 runs to 19 residues. CDR3 in amino acids: CASSLRLREAPDSYNEQFF. The CDR3, as DNA: TGTGCCAGCAGTTTACGCTTGCGGGAGGCCCCTGACTCCTACAATGAGCAGTTCTTC.